This T cell receptor beta chain was found in a study of graft-versus-host responses after intestinal transplantation. Study at large: Each transplant was multivisceral, liver-intestinal, or isolated intestinal. Study-wide results and limits: The marrow of recipients harbored GvH clones, and ileum or blood showed some of them first.

The CDR3 consists of 14 residues. Germline V gene data show CDR1 as SGDLS and CDR2 as YYNGEE. Trimming cost V 0 bases and J 7 bases; bases outside gene matches: 3. In the case of this clone: What it binds is not known.

Measured with immunoSEQ multiplex PCR; TCRdb has only the in-frame clones, and not every one. The profile covers under 15,000 clones, with 70% to 75% appearing a single time and 4% to 5.5% taken by the ten largest. Intraepithelial and lamina propria lymphocytes were isolated from graft specimens. Sequenced here: ileum tissue, sampled 142 days after intestinal transplantation. This clonotype was obtained from a human patient who received an intestinal transplant, so some T cells may come from the graft donor. V is TRBV9 and J is TRBJ2-1; TRBD2 agrees at 8 bases. The CDR3 loop is CASSVAGGRNEQFF. The CDR3 nucleotides are TGTGCCAGCAGCGTAGCGGGGGGGCGAAATGAGCAGTTCTTC.